This entry features one T cell receptor (beta chain) sequence. The entry originates in a study of tumor T cells in aggressive B-cell lymphoma. Sequencing was performed with immunoSEQ multiplex PCR; in TCRdb, only in-frame clones are kept and a portion is missing. This sample has 4,500 to 5,500 clones; 65% to 85% occur once, and the top ten carry 4.5% to 5.5%. V was clipped by 2 bases and J by 5 bases, with 13 bases between them. The CDR3 consists of 15 residues. Germline loops: CDR1 MNHNY, CDR2 SVGAGI (reference sequence). The sequence came from an adult with diffuse large B cell lymphoma. Sequencing used tumor tissue. The genes are TRBV6-6 and TRBJ2-1; D possibly corresponds to TRBD2 (6 bases). The CDR3 sequence: CASSYGLGGDNEQFF. Here the CDR3 DNA reads TGTGCCAGCAGTTACGGGTTGGGCGGGGACAATGAGCAGTTCTTC.